The rows below give T cell receptor beta chains drawn from one sample of a study of shared clonotypes between healthy human individuals. Measured with immunoSEQ multiplex PCR; TCRdb has only the in-frame clones, and not every one. The repertoire holds around 560,000 clones, 85% to 95% seen once, with over 0.09% in the top ten. The material sequenced was naive CD8+ T cells sorted from blood. Receptor source: a woman in her twenties or thirties in good health. Each CDR3 is given with its conserved first and last residue. The D gene is left open where the match is weak. Where a row states a size, it is once, few, many or the class of an expanded clone; other rows omit it.

NA TRBJ2-7 TRBV28 TRBD1 TGTGCCAGCAGTTCCCCGGGACAGGGGTGGTACGAGCAGTACTTC CASSSPGQGWYEQYF
once TRBJ2-7 TRBV4-2 TRBD2 TGTGCCAGCAGCCAAGAGTTGGGACTAGCGGGATACGAGCAGTACTTC CASSQELGLAGYEQYF
NA TRBJ2-3 TRBV7-9 NA TGTGCCAGCAGTCCGGTAGTCACAGATACGCAGTATTTT CASSPVVTDTQYF
NA TRBJ2-1 TRBV27 TRBD2 TGTGCCAGCAGTCCTGGGACTAGCGGGAGGGAAGAGCAGTTCTTC CASSPGTSGREEQFF
NA TRBJ2-7 TRBV6-5 TRBD1 TGTGCCAGCTCCCCGATCTCGACAGGGGTGAAGGAGCAGTACTTC CASSPISTGVKEQYF
NA TRBJ1-3 TRBV2 TRBD1 TGTGCCAGCAGTGAAACCAGGACAGGGGGCTACTCTGGAAACACCATATATTTT CASSETRTGGYSGNTIYF
NA TRBJ2-7 TRBV6-5 TRBD2 TGTGCCAGCAGACCGACTAGCGTATCCTACGAGCAGTACTTC CASRPTSVSYEQYF
once TRBJ2-1 TRBV7-4 NA TGTGCCAGCAGCCATAGGGGACCTAGCGCCTACAATGAGCAGTTCTTC CASSHRGPSAYNEQFF
NA TRBJ2-3 TRBV25-1 NA TGTGCCAGCAGTTCACTTGTGGGCTCTAGCACAGATACGCAGTATTTT CASSSLVGSSTDTQYF
NA TRBJ2-1 TRBV19 NA TGTGCCAGTAGGGCCCTAATCACTTCCAATGAGCAGTTCTTC CASRALITSNEQFF